The 17 T cell receptor beta chains reported below all come from one sample, sequenced in a study of blood T cell repertoires in COVID-19. Profiled with immunoSEQ multiplex PCR; TCRdb holds only in-frame clones, not every one. The table shows approximately 230,000 clones, with approximately 84% occurring only once. The sample comprised PBMCs or T cells enriched from blood (not recorded which). The receptor source for this set is a middle-aged man who had recovered from COVID-19.

V gene TRBV27 combines with J gene TRBJ1-5; 7 bases agree with TRBD1. The V and J ends lost 8 bases and 4 bases, in that order; junction bases with no gene match: 8. The CDR3 is 14 residues long. Germline lookup yields CDR1 MNHEY and CDR2 SMNVEV (reference sequence). CDR3 in amino acids: CASGPRDSNQPQHF. The CDR3 DNA is TGTGCCAGCGGACCCCGGGACAGTAATCAGCCCCAGCATTTT.

This clone appeared many times. The chain is built from TRBV2 and TRBJ1-1, with a possible D match to TRBD1 (6 bases). Trimming removed 5 bases at V and 4 bases at J, with 11 bases between. Germline loops: CDR1 SNHLY, CDR2 FYNNEI. This CDR3 has 13 residues. For the CDR3, the DNA is TGTGCCAGCAGTAGACAGGTTAGCACTGAAGCTTTCTTT. Protein sequence: CASSRQVSTEAFF.

The J gene is TRBJ2-1, the V gene TRBV11-3; 9 bases line up with TRBD2. Germline assignment: CDR1 SGHNT and CDR2 YENEEA. Trimming removed 0 bases from V and 4 bases from J; junction bases left unmatched: 1. CDR3 length: 15 amino acids. The CDR3 bases are TGTGCCAGCAGCTTAGAGCGGGAGGGTTACAATGAGCAGTTCTTC. Protein product: CASSLEREGYNEQFF.

This sequence joins TRBV7-3 and TRBJ1-1; D perhaps matches TRBD1 (6 bases). The ends were cut back, 0 bases at V and 8 bases at J, with 10 bases in the middle. The CDR3 totals 13 residues. Germline V gene sequence: CDR1 SGHTA, CDR2 FQGTGA. The CDR3 DNA reads TGTGCCAGCAGCTTAACGCGGACAGAGGAAGCTTTCTTT. Translation: CASSLTRTEEAFF.

The chain links TRBV10-1 to TRBJ1-3, with D unresolved. V dropped 1 base and J dropped 0 bases, with 10 bases sitting between them. There are 16 residues in the CDR3. The germline CDR1 and CDR2 sequences are WNHNN and SYGVQD (reference sequence). This CDR3 reads CASSEYSESSGNTIYF. In nucleotides, the CDR3 is TGCGCCAGCAGTGAGTATAGTGAATCCTCTGGAAACACCATATATTTT.

The rearrangement links TRBV19 to TRBJ2-3; a possible D gene is TRBD1 (5 bases). V was shortened by 6 bases and J by 4 bases, with 17 bases between the two germline ends. The CDR3 totals 15 residues. CDR1 is LNHDA, CDR2 SQIVND, per germline (reference sequence). The CDR3 nucleotides read TGTGCCAGTAGCGATGGGGTCGCACAGGCAGATACGCAGTATTTT. Translation: CASSDGVAQADTQYF.

V and J are TRBV18 and TRBJ1-1; unclear D gene. Germline V gene data show CDR1 as KGHSH and CDR2 as LQKENI. CDR3 length equals 18 residues. V was pared by 2 bases and J by 0 bases, with 19 bases between. CDR3 in DNA: TGTGCCAGCTCACCAGTTGCTGTCCCCTCTCACATGAACACTGAAGCTTTCTTT. This codes for CASSPVAVPSHMNTEAFF.

J is TRBJ2-3 and V is TRBV5-1, with 7 bases identical to TRBD2. Germline assignment: CDR1 SGHRS and CDR2 YFSETQ. The CDR3 is made up of 16 amino acids. V gave up 2 bases and J gave up 4 bases; unmatched junction bases: 10. For the CDR3, the DNA is TGCGCCAGCAGCTTCGTTAGGCGGGGGAGTGCAGATACGCAGTATTTT. Encoded protein: CASSFVRRGSADTQYF.

In this sample, this clone turned up once. V is TRBV28 and J is TRBJ2-7; 7 bases fit TRBD1. The CDR3 spans 14 residues. Germline V gene sequence: CDR1 MDHEN, CDR2 SYDVKM. Trimming cost V 10 bases and J 2 bases; bases outside gene matches: 11. The CDR3 loop reads CATQGGFVPYEQYF. The CDR3 nucleotides are TGTGCCACCCAAGGGGGCTTCGTCCCCTACGAGCAGTACTTC.

The chain recombines TRBV5-8 with TRBJ2-2; D is uncertain. The germline V gene has CDR1 SGHTS and CDR2 YDEGEE. CDR3 length: 15 residues. V lost 4 bases and J lost 0, with 10 bases in between. CDR3 in amino acids: CASSLHIANTGELFF. The CDR3 coding sequence is TGTGCCAGCAGCCTCCACATCGCGAACACCGGGGAGCTGTTTTTT.

This clone came up once. The V call is TRBV28, the J call TRBJ1-5; weak D call: TRBD1 (5 bases). This CDR3 is built from 15 residues. CDR1 and CDR2 (germline): MDHEN, SYDVKM. V shed 2 bases and J shed 4 bases, with 12 bases lying between them. CDR3 region: CASSLAGKGNQPQHF. The CDR3 region has the DNA TGTGCCAGCAGTTTAGCGGGGAAGGGGAATCAGCCCCAGCATTTT.

The rearrangement uses TRBV14 and TRBJ1-2; the match to TRBD1 covers 10 bases. With 4 bases clipped from V and 8 bases from J, the junction kept 10 bases outside the gene matches. This CDR3 spans 15 amino acids. The V gene's germline CDR1 is SGHDN and CDR2 FVKESK. The CDR3 nucleotides read TGTGCCAGCAGCCCGCGACTGACAGGGGGCTACGGCTACACCTTC. This gives the protein CASSPRLTGGYGYTF.

This rearrangement joins TRBV11-3 to TRBJ1-1, with 7 bases identical to TRBD1. There are 13 residues in the CDR3. Germline CDR1 is SGHNT and CDR2 is YENEEA. Trimming at V came to 6 bases and at J to 7 bases, leaving 8 bases not matched to a gene. This CDR3 reads CASSPNTGDEAFF. The CDR3 DNA sequence: TGTGCCAGCAGTCCTAACACAGGGGATGAAGCTTTCTTT. Looking up the rest from reference TRBV11-3 and TRBJ1-1 gives the full variable domain: EAGVVQSPRYKIIEKKQPVAFWCNPISGHNTLYWYLQNLGQGPELLIRYENEEAVDDSQLPKDRFSAERLKGVDSTLKIQPAELGDSAVYLCASSPNTGDEAFFGQGTRLTVV.

V gene TRBV9 combines with J gene TRBJ1-3; D gene uncertain. This CDR3 has 15 amino acids. V gave up 4 bases and J gave up 1 base, with 12 bases separating them. Germline V gene sequence: CDR1 SGDLS, CDR2 YYNGEE. The CDR3 region is CASSSSLVSGNTIYF. CDR3 bases: TGTGCCAGCAGCTCAAGCTTGGTATCTGGAAACACCATATATTTT.

This clone was observed a handful of times. The chain has TRBV4-3 and TRBJ2-2; the D is unclear. This CDR3 region has 14 residues. Germline V lookup: CDR1 LGHNA, CDR2 YSLEER. Trimming cost V 0 bases and J 5 bases, with 7 bases left between them. The CDR3 spells CASSQDSGTGELFF. In nucleotides, the CDR3 is TGCGCCAGCAGCCAAGATTCCGGGACCGGGGAGCTGTTTTTT.

This rearrangement joins TRBV20-1 to TRBJ1-1; the match to TRBD1 covers 7 bases. The CDR3 has 11 amino acids. Per the germline V gene, CDR1 is DFQATT and CDR2 is SNEGSKA (reference sequence). V lost 5 bases to trimming and J lost 6 bases; unmatched junction nucleotides: 3. The DNA of the CDR3 is TGCAGTGCTTCTGACAGGGCTGAAGCTTTCTTT. Protein: CSASDRAEAFF.

CDR3 DNA: TGCGCCAGCAGCTTGCGGGGTCCTGGAAACACCATATATTTT. This encodes CASSLRGPGNTIYF. This rearrangement joins TRBV5-1 to TRBJ1-3; D is uncertain. Between the trimmed V and J ends, which lost 1 base and 2 bases, there was a span of 7 bases. Germline assignment: CDR1 SGHRS and CDR2 YFSETQ. The CDR3 extends over 14 amino acids.